These 5 T cell receptor beta chains came from one sample sequenced in a study of response to subunit inactivated influenza vaccine. MiXCR was run by TCRdb on the RT-PCR reads, yielding one entry per CDR3 protein. Seen here are hundreds of thousands of distinct CDR3 sequences, 13% to 15% observed once, and the top ten hold about 7.6%. This specimen was PBMCs from blood, taken 14 days before vaccination. Receptors were obtained from a man aged 45-65 years who received an inactivated influenza vaccine.

In its sample, this clonotype was seen a few times. The chain recombines TRBV20-1 with TRBJ2-7, with TRBD2 identical over 10 bases. In germline, CDR1 is DFQATT, CDR2 SNEGSKA (reference sequence). The CDR3 loop spans 17 amino acids. Trimming took 0 bases from V and 5 from J; bases not matched to a gene: 13. DNA of the CDR3: TGCAGTGCTAGAGAAATAGCGGGAGGACCCCACCGTAACGAGCAGTACTTC. This gives the protein CSAREIAGGPHRNEQYF.

This clonotype was counted a few times. This chain connects TRBV18 to TRBJ1-5; D remains unclear. V gave up 2 bases and J gave up 3 bases, with 11 bases separating them. CDR1 and CDR2 (germline): KGHSH, LQKENI. This CDR3 has 15 amino acids. In nucleotides, the CDR3 is TGTGCCAGCTCACCAACGGACTCCGCCAATCAGCCCCAGCATTTT. Translation: CASSPTDSANQPQHF.

This clonotype was picked up a small number of times. The chain combines TRBV20-1 with TRBJ2-7; 12 bases are a match to TRBD2. Germline assignment: CDR1 DFQATT and CDR2 SNEGSKA (reference sequence). Losses at the gene ends were 4 bases for V and 7 bases for J; bases not matched to a gene: 8. The CDR3 covers 14 residues. CDR3 DNA: TGCAGTGCTACCCTGACTAGCGGGGGCCTGGAGCAGTACTTC. It translates to CSATLTSGGLEQYF.

The gene calls are TRBV5-4 and TRBJ2-1, with 10 bases matching TRBD2. Per germline, CDR1 SGHNT and CDR2 YYREEE (reference sequence). This CDR3 is 16 amino acids long. With 0 bases clipped from V and 9 bases from J, the junction kept 9 bases outside the gene matches. The CDR3 DNA follows: TGTGCCAGCAGCTTGGGGGTGCCTAGCGGGGGCACTGAGCAGTTCTTC. Encoded protein: CASSLGVPSGGTEQFF.

This clonotype has just a few counts. The chain links TRBV19 to TRBJ1-6; unclear D gene. This CDR3 comprises 14 residues. Germline CDR1 reads LNHDA; CDR2 reads SQIVND (reference sequence). V dropped 7 bases and J dropped 9 bases, with 16 bases sitting between them. CDR3 in DNA: TGTGCCAGTACCCCCTCGGGCGAAACTTCACCCCTCCACTTT. Protein sequence: CASTPSGETSPLHF.